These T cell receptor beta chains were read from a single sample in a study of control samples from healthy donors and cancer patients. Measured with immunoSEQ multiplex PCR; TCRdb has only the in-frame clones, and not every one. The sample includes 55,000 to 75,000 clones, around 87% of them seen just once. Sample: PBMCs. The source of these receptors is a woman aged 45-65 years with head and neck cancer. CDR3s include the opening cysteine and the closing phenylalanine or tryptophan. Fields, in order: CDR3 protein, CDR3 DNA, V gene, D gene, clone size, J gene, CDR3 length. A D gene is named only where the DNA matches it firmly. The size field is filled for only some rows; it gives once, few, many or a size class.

CDR3aa: CASSLDRDRGRSYNSPLHF; CDR3nt: TGTGCCAGCAGCTTGGACCGGGACAGGGGGCGCTCCTATAATTCACCCCTCCACTTT; v_gene: TRBV5-4; d_gene: TRBD1; abundance: .; j_gene: TRBJ1-6; len: 19
CDR3aa: CASSPRGELDNEQFF; CDR3nt: TGCGCCAGCAGCCCAAGGGGGGAGCTAGACAATGAGCAGTTCTTC; v_gene: TRBV5-1; d_gene: .; abundance: .; j_gene: TRBJ2-1; len: 15
CDR3aa: CASSLGGLGSPLHF; CDR3nt: TGTGCCAGCAGCTTAGGGGGGCTGGGGTCACCCCTCCACTTT; v_gene: TRBV7-6; d_gene: .; abundance: .; j_gene: TRBJ1-6; len: 14
CDR3aa: CASSLAGDRALSPLHF; CDR3nt: TGCGCCAGCAGCTTGGCCGGGGACAGGGCTCTGTCACCCCTCCACTTT; v_gene: TRBV5-1; d_gene: TRBD1; abundance: .; j_gene: TRBJ1-6; len: 16
CDR3aa: CASSLGPGLADSYEQYF; CDR3nt: TGTGCCAGCAGCTTGGGGCCGGGACTAGCGGATTCCTACGAGCAGTACTTC; v_gene: TRBV5-5; d_gene: TRBD2; abundance: .; j_gene: TRBJ2-7; len: 17
CDR3aa: CASSGNFQETQYF; CDR3nt: TGTGCCAGCAGCGGTAATTTCCAAGAGACCCAGTACTTC; v_gene: TRBV6-5; d_gene: .; abundance: .; j_gene: TRBJ2-5; len: 13
CDR3aa: CASSEKGGGSYEQYF; CDR3nt: TGTGCCAGCAGTGAGAAAGGGGGAGGGTCCTACGAGCAGTACTTC; v_gene: TRBV6-1; d_gene: .; abundance: few; j_gene: TRBJ2-7; len: 15
CDR3aa: CSATNYEQYF; CDR3nt: TGCAGTGCTACTAACTACGAGCAGTACTTC; v_gene: TRBV20-1; d_gene: .; abundance: .; j_gene: TRBJ2-7; len: 10
CDR3aa: CASSQDPAGRDNEQYF; CDR3nt: TGTGCCAGCAGCCAAGACCCCGCAGGGAGGGATAACGAGCAGTACTTC; v_gene: TRBV3-1/TRBV3-2; d_gene: TRBD2; abundance: .; j_gene: TRBJ2-7; len: 16
CDR3aa: CASSAGARDNQPQHF; CDR3nt: TGTGCCAGCAGTGCAGGGGCGCGGGACAATCAGCCCCAGCATTTT; v_gene: TRBV2; d_gene: .; abundance: .; j_gene: TRBJ1-5; len: 15
CDR3aa: CASSPRRGGTGVAEAFF; CDR3nt: TGTGCCAGCAGCCCACGGAGGGGGGGCACGGGTGTCGCTGAAGCTTTCTTT; v_gene: TRBV6-2/TRBV6-3; d_gene: .; abundance: .; j_gene: TRBJ1-1; len: 17
CDR3aa: CASSVDGTRSPLHF; CDR3nt: TGTGCCAGCAGCGTAGACGGCACGAGATCACCCCTCCACTTT; v_gene: TRBV9; d_gene: .; abundance: .; j_gene: TRBJ1-6; len: 14
CDR3aa: CASSADGGFGTGELFF; CDR3nt: TGTGCCAGCAGCGCTGACGGGGGGTTTGGCACCGGGGAGCTGTTTTTT; v_gene: TRBV7-2; d_gene: TRBD2; abundance: .; j_gene: TRBJ2-2; len: 16
CDR3aa: CASSLGAGELFF; CDR3nt: TGTGCCAGCAGCTTAGGGGCAGGGGAGCTGTTTTTT; v_gene: TRBV11-2; d_gene: .; abundance: .; j_gene: TRBJ2-2; len: 12
CDR3aa: CASSVVPGLGEGEQFF; CDR3nt: TGTGCCAGCAGCGTAGTACCTGGCCTAGGCGAGGGTGAGCAGTTCTTC; v_gene: TRBV9; d_gene: .; abundance: .; j_gene: TRBJ2-1; len: 16
CDR3aa: CASSPGTGGVLEQYF; CDR3nt: TGTGCCAGCAGCCCAGGGACAGGGGGGGTACTCGAGCAGTACTTC; v_gene: TRBV9; d_gene: TRBD1; abundance: .; j_gene: TRBJ2-7; len: 15
CDR3aa: CASSVAEDRHTEAFF; CDR3nt: TGTGCCAGCAGCGTAGCTGAGGACAGGCACACTGAAGCTTTCTTT; v_gene: TRBV9; d_gene: TRBD1; abundance: .; j_gene: TRBJ1-1; len: 15
CDR3aa: CASSEVQAAYF; CDR3nt: TGTGCCAGCAGTGAAGTACAGGCCGCGTACTTC; v_gene: TRBV2; d_gene: .; abundance: .; j_gene: TRBJ2-7; len: 11
CDR3aa: CASSVGLAGGLMADTQYF; CDR3nt: TGTGCCAGCAGCGTAGGTCTAGCGGGGGGCCTGATGGCAGATACGCAGTATTTT; v_gene: TRBV9; d_gene: TRBD2; abundance: .; j_gene: TRBJ2-3; len: 18
CDR3aa: CASIEGTEAFF; CDR3nt: TGTGCCAGCATAGAAGGCACTGAAGCTTTCTTT; v_gene: TRBV28; d_gene: .; abundance: .; j_gene: TRBJ1-1; len: 11
CDR3aa: CASREGSGVNTGELFF; CDR3nt: TGTGCCAGCAGGGAGGGCAGCGGGGTGAACACCGGGGAGCTGTTTTTT; v_gene: TRBV6-4; d_gene: TRBD2; abundance: .; j_gene: TRBJ2-2; len: 16
CDR3aa: CASRRGTSSYNEQFF; CDR3nt: TGTGCCAGCCGGCGGGGGACGAGCTCCTACAATGAGCAGTTCTTC; v_gene: TRBV2; d_gene: TRBD2; abundance: .; j_gene: TRBJ2-1; len: 15
CDR3aa: CASRLVSDTQYF; CDR3nt: TGTGCCAGCAGACTAGTCTCAGATACGCAGTATTTT; v_gene: TRBV2; d_gene: .; abundance: .; j_gene: TRBJ2-3; len: 12
CDR3aa: CAWSVGPYEQYF; CDR3nt: TGTGCCTGGAGTGTAGGTCCTTACGAGCAGTACTTC; v_gene: TRBV30; d_gene: .; abundance: .; j_gene: TRBJ2-7; len: 12
CDR3aa: CASTVGDSPYEQYF; CDR3nt: TGTGCCAGCACGGTAGGGGACAGTCCCTACGAGCAGTACTTC; v_gene: TRBV28; d_gene: TRBD1; abundance: once; j_gene: TRBJ2-7; len: 14
CDR3aa: CASSLGTNYNEQFF; CDR3nt: TGTGCCAGCAGCTTGGGGACAAACTACAATGAGCAGTTCTTC; v_gene: TRBV5-4; d_gene: .; abundance: .; j_gene: TRBJ2-1; len: 14
CDR3aa: CASSYSGQSGEKLFF; CDR3nt: TGTGCCAGCAGTTACTCTGGGCAGAGTGGGGAAAAACTGTTTTTT; v_gene: TRBV6-5; d_gene: .; abundance: .; j_gene: TRBJ1-4; len: 15
CDR3aa: CASRERVFGYEQYF; CDR3nt: TGTGCCAGCAGGGAAAGGGTCTTCGGCTACGAGCAGTACTTC; v_gene: TRBV2; d_gene: .; abundance: .; j_gene: TRBJ2-7; len: 14
CDR3aa: CASSQDRVAALHF; CDR3nt: TGCGCCAGCAGCCAAGATAGGGTGGCGGCCCTCCACTTT; v_gene: TRBV4-3; d_gene: .; abundance: .; j_gene: TRBJ1-6; len: 13
CDR3aa: CATSRDGQGKVAGANVLTF; CDR3nt: TGTGCCACCAGCAGAGATGGACAGGGTAAAGTTGCGGGGGCCAACGTCCTGACTTTC; v_gene: TRBV15; d_gene: TRBD1; abundance: once; j_gene: TRBJ2-6; len: 19
CDR3aa: CASSERGRGSGNTIYF; CDR3nt: TGTGCCAGCAGTGAAAGGGGCAGGGGGTCCGGAAACACCATATATTTT; v_gene: TRBV6-1; d_gene: TRBD1; abundance: .; j_gene: TRBJ1-3; len: 16
CDR3aa: CASNAGGGPNTGELFF; CDR3nt: TGTGCCAGCAACGCGGGCGGGGGGCCGAACACCGGGGAGCTGTTTTTT; v_gene: TRBV7-2; d_gene: TRBD2; abundance: .; j_gene: TRBJ2-2; len: 16
CDR3aa: CASSFDSYNEQFF; CDR3nt: TGTGCCAGCAGCTTTGACTCCTACAATGAGCAGTTCTTC; v_gene: TRBV7-2; d_gene: .; abundance: .; j_gene: TRBJ2-1; len: 13
CDR3aa: CASSQDDRSEQYF; CDR3nt: TGTGCCAGCAGCCAAGATGACAGATCCGAGCAGTACTTC; v_gene: TRBV3-1/TRBV3-2; d_gene: .; abundance: .; j_gene: TRBJ2-7; len: 13
CDR3aa: CASSLRENTEAFF; CDR3nt: TGCGCCAGCAGCTTGAGGGAGAACACTGAAGCTTTCTTT; v_gene: TRBV5-1; d_gene: .; abundance: .; j_gene: TRBJ1-1; len: 13
CDR3aa: CAWSAREAGPLHF; CDR3nt: TGTGCCTGGAGTGCTAGGGAAGCTGGGCCCCTCCACTTT; v_gene: TRBV30; d_gene: .; abundance: .; j_gene: TRBJ1-6; len: 13
CDR3aa: CASSQTGGVGGTQYF; CDR3nt: TGTGCCAGCAGCCAAACTGGGGGGGTAGGAGGGACCCAGTACTTC; v_gene: TRBV7-3; d_gene: TRBD2; abundance: few; j_gene: TRBJ2-5; len: 15
CDR3aa: CASIDGTSGGAWETQYF; CDR3nt: TGTGCCAGCATCGATGGGACTAGCGGGGGGGCTTGGGAGACCCAGTACTTC; v_gene: TRBV5-6; d_gene: TRBD2; abundance: .; j_gene: TRBJ2-5; len: 17
CDR3aa: CASSPYRTSGGAIDTQYF; CDR3nt: TGCGCCAGCAGCCCTTACCGGACTAGCGGGGGGGCTATAGATACGCAGTATTTT; v_gene: TRBV5-1; d_gene: TRBD2; abundance: .; j_gene: TRBJ2-3; len: 18
CDR3aa: CSAKSTDTQYF; CDR3nt: TGCAGTGCTAAGAGCACAGATACGCAGTATTTT; v_gene: TRBV20-1; d_gene: .; abundance: .; j_gene: TRBJ2-3; len: 11
CDR3aa: CASKGIPLGATGELFF; CDR3nt: TGTGCCAGCAAGGGTATCCCCCTGGGGGCCACCGGGGAGCTGTTTTTT; v_gene: TRBV27; d_gene: .; abundance: once; j_gene: TRBJ2-2; len: 16
CDR3aa: CASSLGLGEAFF; CDR3nt: TGTGCCAGCAGTTTAGGACTAGGTGAAGCTTTCTTT; v_gene: TRBV28; d_gene: .; abundance: .; j_gene: TRBJ1-1; len: 12
CDR3aa: CASSQDWTDTTEAFF; CDR3nt: TGCGCCAGCAGCCAAGATTGGACGGACACCACTGAAGCTTTCTTT; v_gene: TRBV4-1; d_gene: .; abundance: .; j_gene: TRBJ1-1; len: 15
CDR3aa: CASSVALTGNSYEQYF; CDR3nt: TGTGCCAGCAGCGTAGCCCTGACAGGGAACTCCTACGAGCAGTACTTC; v_gene: TRBV9; d_gene: TRBD1; abundance: .; j_gene: TRBJ2-7; len: 16
CDR3aa: CASSLRGAGELFF; CDR3nt: TGTGCCAGCAGCTTAAGAGGCGCCGGGGAGCTGTTTTTT; v_gene: TRBV13; d_gene: .; abundance: .; j_gene: TRBJ2-2; len: 13
CDR3aa: CASSQTGVLDTEAFF; CDR3nt: TGTGCCAGCAGCCAAACAGGGGTCCTAGACACTGAAGCTTTCTTT; v_gene: TRBV3-1/TRBV3-2; d_gene: TRBD1; abundance: .; j_gene: TRBJ1-1; len: 15
CDR3aa: CASSPVGARGLEYVLTF; CDR3nt: TGCGCCAGCAGCCCGGTGGGGGCGCGCGGTTTGGAGTACGTCCTGACTTTC; v_gene: TRBV4-1; d_gene: .; abundance: .; j_gene: TRBJ2-6; len: 17
CDR3aa: CASSPGLIYEQYF; CDR3nt: TGTGCCAGCAGTCCGGGTTTAATCTACGAGCAGTACTTC; v_gene: TRBV2; d_gene: .; abundance: .; j_gene: TRBJ2-7; len: 13
CDR3aa: CASSLGQPGGSYEQYF; CDR3nt: TGTGCCAGCAGCCTGGGACAGCCCGGGGGTTCCTACGAGCAGTACTTC; v_gene: TRBV5-6; d_gene: .; abundance: .; j_gene: TRBJ2-7; len: 16
CDR3aa: CASSVGLAGPTDTQYF; CDR3nt: TGTGCCAGCAGCGTAGGGCTAGCGGGGCCCACAGATACGCAGTATTTT; v_gene: TRBV9; d_gene: TRBD2; abundance: .; j_gene: TRBJ2-3; len: 16
CDR3aa: CASVKAGGFYTEAFF; CDR3nt: TGTGCCAGTGTGAAGGCAGGGGGGTTTTACACTGAAGCTTTCTTT; v_gene: TRBV19; d_gene: TRBD1; abundance: .; j_gene: TRBJ1-1; len: 15
CDR3aa: CASQSGTGVAYEQYF; CDR3nt: TGCGCCAGCCAGTCTGGGACAGGGGTGGCCTACGAGCAGTACTTC; v_gene: TRBV5-1; d_gene: TRBD1; abundance: .; j_gene: TRBJ2-7; len: 15
CDR3aa: CSARDAYEQYF; CDR3nt: TGCAGTGCTAGAGATGCGTACGAGCAGTACTTC; v_gene: TRBV20-1; d_gene: .; abundance: .; j_gene: TRBJ2-7; len: 11
CDR3aa: CASSRETYEQYF; CDR3nt: TGTGCCAGCAGCAGGGAAACCTACGAGCAGTACTTC; v_gene: TRBV12-3/TRBV12-4; d_gene: .; abundance: .; j_gene: TRBJ2-7; len: 12
CDR3aa: CASSQATSGGGWINTGELFF; CDR3nt: TGCGCCAGCAGCCAAGCGACTAGCGGGGGGGGCTGGATCAACACCGGGGAGCTGTTTTTT; v_gene: TRBV4-3; d_gene: TRBD2; abundance: .; j_gene: TRBJ2-2; len: 20
CDR3aa: CASSYSQSAFF; CDR3nt: TGTGCCAGCAGTTACTCTCAGTCAGCTTTCTTT; v_gene: TRBV6-2/TRBV6-3; d_gene: .; abundance: .; j_gene: TRBJ1-1; len: 11
CDR3aa: CASSLDNSNTGELFF; CDR3nt: TGTGCCAGCAGCTTGGACAACTCGAACACCGGGGAGCTGTTTTTT; v_gene: TRBV7-2; d_gene: .; abundance: once; j_gene: TRBJ2-2; len: 15
CDR3aa: CASSFGLAGGFANTGELFF; CDR3nt: TGCGCCAGCAGCTTCGGACTAGCGGGGGGGTTCGCGAACACCGGGGAGCTGTTTTTT; v_gene: TRBV5-1; d_gene: TRBD2; abundance: .; j_gene: TRBJ2-2; len: 19
CDR3aa: CASSLGGGPREQYF; CDR3nt: TGTGCCAGCAGTTTGGGCGGGGGGCCTCGCGAGCAGTACTTC; v_gene: TRBV28; d_gene: TRBD2; abundance: .; j_gene: TRBJ2-7; len: 14
CDR3aa: CASSSGSSLSQETQYF; CDR3nt: TGTGCCAGCAGCTCCGGTAGTAGCCTAAGCCAAGAGACCCAGTACTTC; v_gene: TRBV5-4; d_gene: .; abundance: .; j_gene: TRBJ2-5; len: 16